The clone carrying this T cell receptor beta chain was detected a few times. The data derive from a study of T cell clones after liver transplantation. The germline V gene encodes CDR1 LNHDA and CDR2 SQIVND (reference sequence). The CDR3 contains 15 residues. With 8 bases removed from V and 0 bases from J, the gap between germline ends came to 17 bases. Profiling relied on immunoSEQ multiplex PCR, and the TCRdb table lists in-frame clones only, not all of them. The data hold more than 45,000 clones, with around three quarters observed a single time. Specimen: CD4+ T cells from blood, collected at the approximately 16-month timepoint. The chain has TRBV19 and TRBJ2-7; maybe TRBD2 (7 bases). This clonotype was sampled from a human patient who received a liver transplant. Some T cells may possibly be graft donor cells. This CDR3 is CASGTGGGTSYEQYF. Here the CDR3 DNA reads TGTGCCAGTGGGACTGGCGGGGGCACCTCCTACGAGCAGTACTTC. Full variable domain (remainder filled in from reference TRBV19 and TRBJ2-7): DGGITQSPKYLFRKEGQNVTLSCEQNLNHDAMYWYRQDPGQGLRLIYYSQIVNDFQKGDIAEGYSVSREKKESFPLTVTSAQKNPTAFYLCASGTGGGTSYEQYFGPGTRLTVT.